A single sample gave rise to the 6 T cell receptor beta chains below, sequenced in a study of blood T cell repertoires in COVID-19. The assay was immunoSEQ multiplex PCR, and TCRdb's table has in-frame clones only and misses some. The table has under 200,000 clones, roughly 89% seen once. The material sequenced was peripheral blood. The source is a man aged 18 to 29 with active or convalescent COVID-19.

The chain joins TRBV18 to TRBJ2-1, with 12 bases that match TRBD1. The CDR3 runs 17 residues. V lost 1 base and J lost 4; bases outside the gene matches: 5. Looked up from germline, CDR1 is KGHSH and CDR2 is LQKENI. The CDR3 region is CASSPLGTGGKYNEQFF. CDR3 DNA: TGTGCCAGCTCACCACTGGGGACAGGGGGCAAATACAATGAGCAGTTCTTC.

The chain uses TRBV2 and TRBJ2-1, with D possibly TRBD2 on 5 matching bases. Looked up from germline, CDR1 is SNHLY and CDR2 is FYNNEI. The CDR3 sequence is 13 residues long. Deletions cut 8 bases from V and 9 bases from J, with 17 bases between. For the CDR3, the DNA is TGTGCCAGCTTTACTATAGCGCGCGGTGAGCAGTTCTTC. It specifies CASFTIARGEQFF.

In DNA, the CDR3 is TGTGCCAGCAGTTACTCGAAAGGGGAGGGGAACACTGAAGCTTTCTTT. Translated, it gives CASSYSKGEGNTEAFF. The rearrangement links TRBV6-5 to TRBJ1-1; weak D call: TRBD1 (5 bases). With 0 bases removed from V and 1 base from J, the gap between germline ends came to 12 bases. Per the germline V gene, CDR1 is MNHEY and CDR2 is SVGAGI. CDR3 size: 16 residues.

This chain uses TRBV30 with TRBJ2-7; TRBD1 matches at 10 bases. Trimming took 0 bases from V and 5 from J; bases not matched to a gene: 7. Germline-derived CDR1 and CDR2 are GTSNPN and SVGIG (reference sequence). The CDR3 consists of 15 residues. Here the CDR3 DNA reads TGTGCCTGGAGTGTACTGAGACAGGGGGCTAACGAGCAGTACTTC. Its translation: CAWSVLRQGANEQYF.

The chain uses TRBV30 and TRBJ2-7; 9 bases agree with TRBD2. Germline V gives CDR1 GTSNPN, CDR2 SVGIG (reference sequence). With 8 bases clipped from V and 6 bases from J, the junction kept 8 bases outside the gene matches. CDR3 length equals 12 residues. The CDR3 spells CAVPGLAAEQYF. In DNA, the CDR3 is TGTGCCGTTCCGGGACTAGCCGCCGAGCAGTACTTC.

The chain links TRBV24-1 to TRBJ1-1, with D maybe TRBD1 (6 bases). Germline V lookup: CDR1 KGHDR, CDR2 SFDVKD. Deletions cut 4 bases from V and 3 bases from J, with 8 bases between. The CDR3 has 13 residues. The CDR3 DNA is TGTGCCACCAGTGACCCAGGGGACACTGAAGCTTTCTTT. It specifies CATSDPGDTEAFF.